The clone carrying this T cell receptor beta chain has more than one count but fewer than ten. This record comes from a study of blood T cell repertoires in COVID-19. This study enrolled people aged about 18 to 100 from around 26 US geographic areas. Resolution of symptoms, clearance, or two negative PCRs was present in recovered Cohort 3 donors. Between the trimmed V and J ends, which lost 3 bases and 2 bases, there was a span of 15 bases. This CDR3 is built from 16 residues. The germline gives CDR1 LNHDA, CDR2 SQIVND (reference sequence). This table comes from immunoSEQ multiplex PCR, and its TCRdb copy is limited to in-frame clones, with some not included. The sample includes some 240,000 clones, more than 65% seen only once; the top ten take 3.4%.

The chain is built from TRBV19 and TRBJ2-3; D perhaps matches TRBD2 (7 bases). Material for sequencing was PBMCs or T cells enriched from blood (not recorded which). This TCR was sampled from a man in his fifties who had recovered from COVID-19. The chain's CDR3 is CASSMRGRAFTDTQYF. The CDR3 DNA sequence: TGTGCCAGTAGTATGAGGGGGAGGGCCTTCACAGATACGCAGTATTTT.